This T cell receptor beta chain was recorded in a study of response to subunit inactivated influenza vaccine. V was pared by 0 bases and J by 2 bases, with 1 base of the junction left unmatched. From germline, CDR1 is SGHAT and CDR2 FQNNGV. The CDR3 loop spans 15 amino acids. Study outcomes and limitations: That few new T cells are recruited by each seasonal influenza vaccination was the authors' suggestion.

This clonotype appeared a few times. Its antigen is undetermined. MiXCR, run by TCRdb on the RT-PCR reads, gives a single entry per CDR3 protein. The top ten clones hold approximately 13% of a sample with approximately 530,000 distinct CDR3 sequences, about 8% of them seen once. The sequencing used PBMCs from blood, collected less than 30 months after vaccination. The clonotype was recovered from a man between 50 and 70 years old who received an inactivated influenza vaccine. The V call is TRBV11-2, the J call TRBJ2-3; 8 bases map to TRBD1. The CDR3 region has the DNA TGTGCCAGCAGCTTAGACCAGGGGGCCACAGATACGCAGTATTTT. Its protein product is CASSLDQGATDTQYF.